This T cell receptor beta chain was found in a study of blood T cell repertoires in COVID-19. The wider study: Both acute and convalescent COVID-19 samples were obtained from the United States, Italy and Spain. T cells, B-cell-depleted T cells, or PBMCs provided the cDNA or gDNA that served as material.

While infection was still active, Seattle patients were enrolled and then followed longitudinally. The CDR3 has 13 amino acids. Trimming removed 4 bases at V and 0 bases at J, with 7 bases between. The germline CDR1 and CDR2 sequences are SQVTM and ANQGSEA. In the original workflow: From reference gene primer amplification, estimates of nucleated cell counts were derived. The protocol was immunoSEQ multiplex PCR, while the TCRdb copy is restricted to in-frame clones and leaves out a portion. The DNA was the basis for D and trimming; V, J and clone size are from that table. The table includes around 310,000 clones, around 90% detected once.

This receptor was taken from a woman aged 40 to 50 with COVID-19, enrolled during active disease. This chain connects TRBV29-1 to TRBJ1-3; the D is unclear. The sequencing input was peripheral blood. The CDR3 loop is CSVGFGSGNTIYF. In DNA form, the CDR3 reads TGCAGCGTTGGGTTCGGCTCTGGAAACACCATATATTTT.